This T cell receptor beta chain was found in a study of PD-L1 blockade in urothelial cancer. At the level of the study: Intravenous atezolizumab, 1,200 mg every 3 weeks, was begun by patients around 2014. Blood-derived samples held a median around 140,000 T cells. As for prior chemotherapy regimens, patients had received 0 to 3. Analysis of blood occurred 3 weeks (second dose) and 6 weeks after treatment start.

Assay: immunoSEQ multiplex PCR; the TCRdb copy retains only in-frame clones and omits some. The sample shows some 49,000 clones, about 85% of them seen only once. V was shortened by 5 bases and J by 4 bases, with 12 bases between the two germline ends. Germline V gene sequence: CDR1 LNHDA, CDR2 SQIVND (reference sequence). There are 15 residues in the CDR3. This TCR was recovered from a man in his 60s with urothelial cancer. The sequenced sample was PBMCs, obtained around atezolizumab (anti-PD-L1) treatment. This rearrangement joins TRBV19 to TRBJ2-6, with a weak D call TRBD2 (6 bases). The CDR3 DNA sequence: TGTGCCAGTAGTCCGGAGGGCGCCGGGGCCAACGTCCTGACTTTC. This gives the protein CASSPEGAGANVLTF.